The clone carrying this T cell receptor (beta chain) was seen at least ten times. Its antigen is as yet unknown. The source of the sample is a study of early T cells in non-severe SARS-CoV-2 infection. Across the whole study: Bulk RNA isolated from unsorted whole blood underwent sequencing; chains were not paired.

Individual cDNA molecules received unique molecular identifiers. Each CDR3 protein gets one entry after TCRdb re-called the 5' RACE reads with MiXCR. Of tens of thousands of distinct CDR3 sequences listed, about 11% were seen once; the top ten hold 9.5% to 15%. Study-level results: Database matching using VDJdb favored anti-spike CD8 responses, with private and CD4 specificities left missing.

Deletions cut 0 bases from V and 4 bases from J, with 7 bases between. CDR3 length: 13 amino acids. Germline V lookup: CDR1 SGHRS, CDR2 YFSETQ. This receptor was obtained from an adult who was a healthcare worker with PCR-confirmed SARS-CoV-2 infection or an uninfected control (not recorded which). The rearrangement uses TRBV5-1 and TRBJ2-5; D gene uncertain. The sequences come from whole blood, collected at baseline. The CDR3 nucleotides are TGCGCCAGCAGCTTGGTGCTCGGAGAGACCCAGTACTTC. Translation gives CASSLVLGETQYF. Filled out from reference TRBV5-1 and TRBJ2-5, the complete variable domain reads KAGVTQTPRYLIKTRGQQVTLSCSPISGHRSVSWYQQTPGQGLQFLFEYFSETQRNKGNFPGRFSGRQFSNSRSEMNVSTLELGDSALYLCASSLVLGETQYFGPGTRLLVL.